The TCR beta chain under discussion was sequenced for a study of T cell responses to AZD1222 COVID-19 vaccine. Study findings and constraints: Baseline seropositivity characterized only six or seven AZD1222 recipients. Most donors were white British and more were female, and clonal diversity was possibly underestimated. Spike-specific TCR breadth and depth both grew after two AZD1222 doses.

Libraries were prepared by immunoSEQ multiplex PCR; TCRdb keeps only in-frame clonotypes and omits some of them. The table lists fewer than 200,000 clones, around 92% of them singletons. The CDR3 is 16 amino acids. Trimming took 0 bases from V and 4 from J; bases not matched to a gene: 4. Germline V gene data show CDR1 as SGDLS and CDR2 as YYNGEE. With respect to this clone: No antigen is known for it.

Sequences were derived from peripheral blood, sampled on day 0 of AZD1222 vaccination. The TCR was taken from an adult in good health. The chain couples TRBV9 to TRBJ2-1, with 10 nucleotides matching TRBD2. CDR3 residues: CASSVASGRGYNEQFF. The DNA of the CDR3 is TGTGCCAGCAGCGTAGCTAGCGGGAGAGGATACAATGAGCAGTTCTTC.